The present TCR beta chain was sequenced within a study of radiotherapy plus CTLA-4 blockade in lung cancer. At the level of the study: Disease control was seen in approximately 31% of patients, objective responses in roughly 17%.

Focal radiation plus CTLA-4 blockade with ipilimumab was administered to patients who had chemo-refractory metastatic non-small-cell lung cancer. This CDR3 contains 13 residues. After removal of 7 bases from V and 3 bases from J, the junction contained 1 base not matched to a gene. Germline V gene sequence: CDR1 MGHDK, CDR2 SYGVNS. The assay was immunoSEQ multiplex PCR, and TCRdb's table has in-frame clones only and misses some. The data hold 60,000 to 70,000 clones, with about four fifths observed a single time. This clone was picked up many times. Its specificity is unknown. Within the sample, other DNA sequences also encode this same CDR3. Study-wide points: With interferon-beta, early dynamics of blood T cell clones were reported to best predict response.

This TCR was recovered from a human donor with non-small cell lung cancer who had a partial response to radiotherapy plus ipilimumab. The material was peripheral blood, obtained from a patient treated with radiotherapy plus ipilimumab. The rearrangement links TRBV25-1 to TRBJ2-7, with TRBD2 identical over 12 bases. Here the CDR3 reads CASKTSGSYEQYF. CDR3 bases: TGTGCCAGCAAGACTAGCGGGAGCTACGAGCAGTACTTC.